Following are 15 T cell receptor beta chains from one sample sequenced in a study of blood T cell repertoires in COVID-19. TCRdb's table, derived via immunoSEQ multiplex PCR, lists solely in-frame clones and lacks some. The table records 250,000 to 300,000 clones, about nine tenths of them present only once. Sequencing was performed on peripheral blood. These receptors all come from a woman aged 55-69 years with acute or convalescent COVID-19.

This clone was observed a few times. This chain uses TRBV7-8 with TRBJ1-2, with a weak D call TRBD1 (5 bases). Trimming took 6 bases from V and 8 from J, leaving 19 bases between them. The CDR3 is 14 residues long. The V gene's germline CDR1 is SGHVS and CDR2 FQNEAQ. Here the CDR3 reads CASSPRRGVHGYTF. The CDR3 coding sequence is TGTGCCAGCAGTCCCCGTCGGGGGGTCCACGGCTACACCTTC.

DNA of the CDR3: TGTGCCAGCACCGTAAGGGGGGGCATGAACACTGAAGCTTTCTTT. Its protein product is CASTVRGGMNTEAFF. V gene TRBV6-5 combines with J gene TRBJ1-1, with D perhaps TRBD1 (6 bases). The CDR3 runs to 15 residues. Germline V gene sequence: CDR1 MNHEY, CDR2 SVGAGI. V dropped 7 bases and J dropped 0 bases, with 15 bases sitting between them.

The gene calls are TRBV28 and TRBJ2-2; the match to TRBD1 covers 7 bases. V gave up 8 bases and J gave up 0 bases; unmatched junction bases: 3. The CDR3 has 14 amino acids. Per germline, CDR1 MDHEN and CDR2 SYDVKM. DNA for the CDR3: TGTGCCAGCGAGGGGGCGCCGAACACCGGGGAGCTGTTTTTT. This encodes CASEGAPNTGELFF.

J is TRBJ1-1 and V is TRBV15; D is unresolved. V lost 1 base and J lost 1, with 4 bases in between. This CDR3 is built from 13 residues. The V gene's germline CDR1 is LNHNV and CDR2 YYDKDF (reference sequence). The DNA of the CDR3 is TGTGCCACCAGCAGAGCAGGGAACACTGAAGCTTTCTTT. It specifies CATSRAGNTEAFF.

This chain uses TRBV28 with TRBJ2-7; D is perhaps TRBD2 (5 bases). Looked up from germline, CDR1 is MDHEN and CDR2 is SYDVKM. Trimming shortened V by 7 bases and J by 1 base, and 14 bases separated the two germline ends. The CDR3 totals 14 residues. Here the CDR3 reads CASTMRERSYEQYF. CDR3 in DNA: TGTGCCAGCACCATGAGGGAGAGGTCCTACGAGCAGTACTTC.

The gene calls are TRBV9 and TRBJ2-3; a weak D match, TRBD2 (5 bases). The CDR3 consists of 15 residues. V dropped 0 bases and J dropped 0 bases, with 8 bases sitting between them. Germline V gene lookup returns CDR1 SGDLS and CDR2 YYNGEE. CDR3 residues: CASSVVASSTDTQYF. The CDR3 bases are TGTGCCAGCAGCGTAGTAGCGTCTAGCACAGATACGCAGTATTTT.

V gene TRBV6-5 combines with J gene TRBJ1-1, with 8 bases identical to TRBD1. The trim removed 9 bases at V and 5 bases at J, leaving 8 bases unmatched. Germline CDR1 MNHEY, CDR2 SVGAGI. The CDR3 extends over 13 amino acids. The CDR3 is CASTQGAYTEAFF. CDR3 sequence (DNA): TGTGCCAGTACTCAGGGGGCATATACTGAAGCTTTCTTT.

In this sample, this clone turned up a few times. The rearrangement joins TRBV15 to TRBJ2-7; 8 positions agree with TRBD2. Germline CDR1 LNHNV, CDR2 YYDKDF (reference sequence). This CDR3 contains 15 residues. V trimming: 0 bases; J trimming: 3 bases; junction bases outside the gene matches: 4. CDR3 region: CATSRDGAGGYEQYF. The CDR3 nucleotides are TGTGCCACCAGCAGAGATGGGGCGGGGGGCTACGAGCAGTACTTC.

This chain links TRBV28 with TRBJ2-7; perhaps TRBD2 as D (6 bases). The V end was cut by 2 bases, the J end by 5 bases, with 16 bases between. The CDR3 runs to 15 residues. Germline CDR1 and CDR2: MDHEN and SYDVKM. This chain's CDR3 is CASSLGGTRRDEQYF. CDR3 nucleotide sequence: TGTGCCAGCAGTTTAGGCGGGACTCGTAGGGACGAGCAGTACTTC.

The V and J genes are TRBV9 and TRBJ2-2; D might be TRBD1 (5 bases). Germline V gene lookup returns CDR1 SGDLS and CDR2 YYNGEE. V lost 4 bases to trimming and J lost 2 bases, with 9 bases between them. The CDR3 sequence is 14 residues long. In DNA, the CDR3 is TGTGCCAGCAGCTCCGACAGCAACACCGGGGAGCTGTTTTTT. It specifies CASSSDSNTGELFF.

This sequence joins TRBV6-4 and TRBJ2-7; no definite D call. Looked up from germline, CDR1 is MRHNA and CDR2 is SNTAGT. The length of the CDR3 is 14 residues. V lost 3 bases and J 2 bases, leaving 11 bases between the germline ends. The CDR3 sequence: CASSEVSFTYEQYF. CDR3 sequence (DNA): TGTGCCAGCAGTGAAGTTAGCTTTACCTACGAGCAGTACTTC.

The chain has TRBV10-3 and TRBJ1-5, with 7 nucleotides matching TRBD1. The CDR3 is 17 residues long. The trim removed 0 bases at V and 3 bases at J, leaving 8 bases unmatched. The germline CDR1 and CDR2 sequences are ENHRY and SYGVKD. The CDR3 region is CAISESRGLNYNQPQHF. The DNA for the CDR3 is TGTGCCATCAGTGAGTCGAGGGGGCTCAATTACAATCAGCCCCAGCATTTT.

This sequence joins TRBV6-5 and TRBJ1-3; unclear D gene. There are 15 residues in the CDR3. Trimming removed 6 bases from V and 2 bases from J, with 14 bases in between. The germline CDR1 and CDR2 sequences are MNHEY and SVGAGI. The CDR3 loop reads CASSLSLSAGNTIYF. The CDR3 bases are TGTGCCAGCAGCCTTAGTCTCTCGGCTGGAAACACCATATATTTT.

The rearrangement links TRBV4-1 to TRBJ1-3; 7 bases are a match to TRBD1. The germline V gene has CDR1 MGHRA and CDR2 YSYEKL. There are 15 residues in the CDR3. The V segment lost 4 bases and the J segment 0 bases; nucleotides outside the gene matches: 3. CDR3 residues: CASSLPGGSGNTIYF. In DNA, the CDR3 is TGCGCCAGCAGCCTACCAGGGGGCTCTGGAAACACCATATATTTT.

The chain links TRBV3-1 (or the pseudogene TRBV3-2) to TRBJ2-7, with a possible D match to TRBD2 (6 bases). The germline V gene encodes CDR1 LGHDT and CDR2 YNNKEL (reference sequence). The V gene lost 3 bases and the J gene lost 4 bases, with 16 bases spanning the gap. The CDR3 has 15 amino acids. The CDR3 region has the DNA TGTGCCAGCAGCCATAGCCCAGGTGGGACTTACGAGCAGTACTTC. Amino acid sequence: CASSHSPGGTYEQYF.